A selection of T cell receptor beta chains follows, all from one sample in a study of identical twins. MiXCR, run by TCRdb on the 5' RACE reads, gives a single entry per CDR3 protein. The table records about 520,000 distinct CDR3 sequences, roughly 21% of them present only once. This sample was shared with a second study, whose subject was T cells expressing NK-cell markers.

The specimen sequenced was CD4+ T cells sorted from blood. Receptor source: a woman between 18 and 29 years old in good health. The CDR3 runs from the conserved cysteine through the conserved F or W. The order of the fields is clone size, CDR3 length, J gene, V gene, D gene, CDR3 protein, CDR3 DNA. D genes are given only for firm matches. Not every row has a clone size; where given, it reads once, few, many or a size class.

clone_size: NA; cdr3_length: 15; j_call: TRBJ1-2; v_call: TRBV10-3; d_call: NA; cdr3_aa: CAISPRDPLGGGYTF; cdr3_nt: TGTGCCATCAGTCCCCGCGACCCTCTTGGCGGTGGCTACACCTTC
clone_size: few; cdr3_length: 12; j_call: TRBJ1-1; v_call: TRBV20-1; d_call: TRBD1; cdr3_aa: CSARGGLTEAFF; cdr3_nt: TGCAGTGCGCGAGGGGGCCTTACTGAAGCTTTCTTT
clone_size: NA; cdr3_length: 13; j_call: TRBJ2-7; v_call: TRBV7-3; d_call: NA; cdr3_aa: CASSLDSGYEQYF; cdr3_nt: TGTGCCAGCAGCCTGGACTCGGGCTACGAGCAGTACTTC
clone_size: few; cdr3_length: 12; j_call: TRBJ2-3; v_call: TRBV29-1; d_call: NA; cdr3_aa: CSAGVSTDTQYF; cdr3_nt: TGCAGCGCGGGGGTTAGCACAGATACGCAGTATTTT
clone_size: NA; cdr3_length: 14; j_call: TRBJ2-7; v_call: TRBV29-1; d_call: TRBD1; cdr3_aa: CSVSRDRVTYEQYF; cdr3_nt: TGCAGCGTAAGCCGGGACAGGGTGACCTACGAGCAGTACTTC
clone_size: NA; cdr3_length: 15; j_call: TRBJ2-1; v_call: TRBV18; d_call: NA; cdr3_aa: CASSPRGGIGDEQFF; cdr3_nt: TGTGCCAGCTCACCACGAGGCGGGATAGGGGATGAGCAGTTCTTC
clone_size: few; cdr3_length: 13; j_call: TRBJ1-2; v_call: TRBV2; d_call: NA; cdr3_aa: CAIRSQPNYGYTF; cdr3_nt: TGTGCCATCAGGAGCCAACCCAACTATGGCTACACCTTC
clone_size: few; cdr3_length: 14; j_call: TRBJ2-7; v_call: TRBV2; d_call: TRBD2; cdr3_aa: CASRGRDIAYEQYF; cdr3_nt: TGTGCCAGCCGGGGGAGGGATATAGCCTACGAGCAGTACTTC
clone_size: NA; cdr3_length: 14; j_call: TRBJ1-4; v_call: TRBV2; d_call: TRBD1; cdr3_aa: CASSAGQGAAELFF; cdr3_nt: TGTGCCAGCAGTGCAGGACAGGGGGCTGCAGAACTGTTTTTT
clone_size: few; cdr3_length: 15; j_call: TRBJ2-3; v_call: TRBV25-1; d_call: NA; cdr3_aa: CASSEGGTLGDTQYF; cdr3_nt: TGTGCCAGCAGTGAAGGTGGAACCCTCGGAGATACGCAGTATTTT
clone_size: NA; cdr3_length: 14; j_call: TRBJ1-1; v_call: TRBV11-2; d_call: NA; cdr3_aa: CASSLGLTSTEAFF; cdr3_nt: TGTGCCAGCAGCTTAGGTCTGACAAGTACTGAAGCTTTCTTT
clone_size: NA; cdr3_length: 13; j_call: TRBJ2-2; v_call: TRBV20-1; d_call: NA; cdr3_aa: CSARPWTTGELFF; cdr3_nt: TGCAGTGCTAGGCCGTGGACCACCGGGGAGCTGTTTTTT
clone_size: many; cdr3_length: 13; j_call: TRBJ1-2; v_call: TRBV30; d_call: NA; cdr3_aa: CAWTGKNNYGYTF; cdr3_nt: TGTGCCTGGACAGGGAAGAATAACTATGGCTACACCTTC
clone_size: few; cdr3_length: 13; j_call: TRBJ1-4; v_call: TRBV29-1; d_call: NA; cdr3_aa: CSVAPGQGEKLFF; cdr3_nt: TGCAGCGTCGCCCCGGGCCAGGGGGAAAAACTGTTTTTT
clone_size: NA; cdr3_length: 16; j_call: TRBJ2-5; v_call: TRBV27; d_call: TRBD2; cdr3_aa: CASRSGGKVGQETQYF; cdr3_nt: TGTGCCAGCAGGAGCGGGGGGAAGGTAGGGCAAGAGACCCAGTACTTC
clone_size: few; cdr3_length: 14; j_call: TRBJ2-7; v_call: TRBV5-1; d_call: NA; cdr3_aa: CASRAGTGVYEQYF; cdr3_nt: TGCGCCAGCAGGGCCGGGACGGGAGTCTACGAGCAGTACTTC
clone_size: few; cdr3_length: 12; j_call: TRBJ1-2; v_call: TRBV20-1; d_call: NA; cdr3_aa: CSAGGQSYGYTF; cdr3_nt: TGCAGTGCAGGGGGACAAAGCTATGGCTACACCTTC
clone_size: NA; cdr3_length: 13; j_call: TRBJ2-3; v_call: TRBV20-1; d_call: TRBD2; cdr3_aa: CSATSGVADTQYF; cdr3_nt: TGCAGTGCTACTAGCGGGGTGGCAGATACGCAGTATTTT
clone_size: many; cdr3_length: 15; j_call: TRBJ2-2; v_call: TRBV6-2/TRBV6-3; d_call: TRBD2; cdr3_aa: CASSLTSGGAGELFF; cdr3_nt: TGTGCCAGCAGTTTGACTAGCGGGGGAGCCGGGGAGCTGTTTTTT
clone_size: few; cdr3_length: 16; j_call: TRBJ2-5; v_call: TRBV20-1; d_call: NA; cdr3_aa: CSARGWGLPVRETQYF; cdr3_nt: TGCAGTGCTAGAGGCTGGGGACTCCCAGTCAGAGAGACCCAGTACTTC
clone_size: NA; cdr3_length: 16; j_call: TRBJ1-2; v_call: TRBV6-1; d_call: NA; cdr3_aa: CASSEVLTGTTGGYTF; cdr3_nt: TGTGCCAGCAGTGAAGTTCTCACCGGGACAACGGGAGGCTACACCTTC
clone_size: few; cdr3_length: 14; j_call: TRBJ2-3; v_call: TRBV25-1; d_call: NA; cdr3_aa: CASSDRNQGGTQYF; cdr3_nt: TGTGCCAGCAGTGATCGGAACCAGGGTGGTACGCAGTATTTT
clone_size: few; cdr3_length: 11; j_call: TRBJ2-7; v_call: TRBV10-3; d_call: NA; cdr3_aa: CASGPHLEQYF; cdr3_nt: TGTGCCTCCGGGCCCCATTTGGAGCAGTACTTC
clone_size: few; cdr3_length: 13; j_call: TRBJ2-5; v_call: TRBV5-5; d_call: NA; cdr3_aa: CASSLASESVLYF; cdr3_nt: TGTGCCAGCAGCTTGGCTTCAGAGAGTGTGTTGTACTTC
clone_size: few; cdr3_length: 14; j_call: TRBJ2-5; v_call: TRBV6-1; d_call: NA; cdr3_aa: CASSEAQQRETQYF; cdr3_nt: TGTGCCAGCAGTGAAGCCCAACAGCGAGAGACCCAGTACTTC
clone_size: NA; cdr3_length: 15; j_call: TRBJ2-7; v_call: TRBV7-8; d_call: TRBD2; cdr3_aa: CASTSLAGVRDEQYF; cdr3_nt: TGTGCCAGCACCTCACTAGCGGGAGTACGGGACGAGCAGTACTTC
clone_size: many; cdr3_length: 12; j_call: TRBJ1-2; v_call: TRBV7-9; d_call: NA; cdr3_aa: CASSLYSPGYTF; cdr3_nt: TGTGCCAGCAGCTTGTACTCGCCCGGCTACACCTTC
clone_size: NA; cdr3_length: 13; j_call: TRBJ2-1; v_call: TRBV2; d_call: NA; cdr3_aa: CASSGETTTPQFF; cdr3_nt: TGTGCCAGCAGTGGGGAGACTACGACACCACAGTTCTTC
clone_size: NA; cdr3_length: 14; j_call: TRBJ2-2; v_call: TRBV30; d_call: NA; cdr3_aa: CAWSVRLTTGELFF; cdr3_nt: TGTGCCTGGAGTGTACGGCTTACCACCGGGGAGCTGTTTTTT
clone_size: few; cdr3_length: 10; j_call: TRBJ1-2; v_call: TRBV20-1; d_call: NA; cdr3_aa: CSAREGGYTF; cdr3_nt: TGCAGTGCTAGGGAAGGGGGCTACACCTTC
clone_size: few; cdr3_length: 14; j_call: TRBJ1-5; v_call: TRBV12-3/TRBV12-4; d_call: NA; cdr3_aa: CASSPDSPNQPQHF; cdr3_nt: TGTGCCAGCAGTCCAGACAGCCCCAATCAGCCCCAGCATTTT
clone_size: NA; cdr3_length: 14; j_call: TRBJ1-1; v_call: TRBV10-3; d_call: NA; cdr3_aa: CAISGGLTEPEAFF; cdr3_nt: TGTGCCATCAGTGGGGGATTGACAGAGCCTGAAGCTTTCTTT
clone_size: NA; cdr3_length: 14; j_call: TRBJ1-1; v_call: TRBV20-1; d_call: NA; cdr3_aa: CSASPGTANTEAFF; cdr3_nt: TGCAGTGCTTCGCCCGGGACCGCAAACACTGAAGCTTTCTTT
clone_size: many; cdr3_length: 12; j_call: TRBJ2-1; v_call: TRBV5-6; d_call: NA; cdr3_aa: CASSQNHNEQFF; cdr3_nt: TGTGCCAGCAGCCAAAACCACAATGAGCAGTTCTTC
clone_size: NA; cdr3_length: 16; j_call: TRBJ2-7; v_call: TRBV20-1; d_call: TRBD1; cdr3_aa: CSARRTRTGINYEQYF; cdr3_nt: TGCAGTGCTCGCCGAACCCGGACAGGTATAAACTACGAGCAGTACTTC
clone_size: many; cdr3_length: 14; j_call: TRBJ2-7; v_call: TRBV20-1; d_call: TRBD1; cdr3_aa: CSARHGTGSYEQYF; cdr3_nt: TGCAGTGCTAGACATGGGACAGGGTCCTACGAGCAGTACTTC
clone_size: few; cdr3_length: 15; j_call: TRBJ1-2; v_call: TRBV6-5; d_call: TRBD1; cdr3_aa: CASSYSPRTGNGYTF; cdr3_nt: TGTGCCAGCAGTTACTCCCCTCGGACAGGGAATGGCTACACCTTC
clone_size: NA; cdr3_length: 15; j_call: TRBJ2-1; v_call: TRBV6-2/TRBV6-3; d_call: TRBD1; cdr3_aa: CASSTGQGATDEQFF; cdr3_nt: TGTGCCAGCAGTACCGGACAGGGGGCGACAGATGAGCAGTTCTTC
clone_size: few; cdr3_length: 15; j_call: TRBJ2-7; v_call: TRBV4-3; d_call: TRBD2; cdr3_aa: CASSRSTSGSYEQYF; cdr3_nt: TGCGCCAGCAGCCGATCAACTAGCGGGAGTTACGAGCAGTACTTC
clone_size: NA; cdr3_length: 18; j_call: TRBJ2-1; v_call: TRBV6-2/TRBV6-3; d_call: TRBD2; cdr3_aa: CASRRMEAGVSSYNEQFF; cdr3_nt: TGTGCCAGCAGACGTATGGAGGCGGGAGTCTCGTCCTACAATGAGCAGTTCTTC